The 17 T cell receptor beta chains in this list originate from one sample, sequenced in a study of technical replicates of blood from several donors. Using immunoSEQ multiplex PCR, the repertoire was profiled, and TCRdb retains in-frame clones only, with some absent. The table has tens of thousands of clones, approximately 96% seen once; the top ten hold roughly 0.35%. Specimen: T cells isolated from PBMCs. The receptor source for this set is a human donor in good health.

This chain links TRBV9 with TRBJ2-3; 8 bases match TRBD2. CDR3 length: 11 residues. V was pared by 3 bases and J by 14 bases, with 5 bases of the junction left unmatched. Looked up from germline, CDR1 is SGDLS and CDR2 is YYNGEE. CDR3 amino acids: CASSAGTSLYF. CDR3 nucleotides: TGTGCCAGCAGCGCCGGGACTAGTTTGTATTTT. Full variable domain (missing parts from reference TRBV9 and TRBJ2-3): DSGVTQTPKHLITATGQRVTLRCSPRSGDLSVYWYQQSLDQGLQFLIQYYNGEERAKGNILERFSAQQFPDLHSELNLSSLELGDSALYFCASSAGTSLYFGPGTRLTVL.

This chain joins TRBV10-2 and TRBJ2-2; 7 nucleotides align to TRBD1. With 7 bases clipped from V and 2 bases from J, the junction kept 10 bases outside the gene matches. The CDR3 loop spans 16 amino acids. Germline V gene lookup returns CDR1 WSHSY and CDR2 SAAADI. The CDR3 DNA is TGCGCCAGCATTCCGACGGGACAGATCAACACCGGGGAGCTGTTTTTT. It specifies CASIPTGQINTGELFF.

The gene calls are TRBV30 and TRBJ1-4; TRBD1 matches at 8 bases. Per the germline V gene, CDR1 is GTSNPN and CDR2 is SVGIG (reference sequence). The CDR3 extends over 13 amino acids. The V and J ends lost 3 bases and 5 bases, in that order; junction bases with no gene match: 2. CDR3 DNA: TGTGCCTGGAGGAGGACAGGGAATGAAAAACTGTTTTTT. Translating it yields CAWRRTGNEKLFF. The whole variable domain, filled in from reference TRBV30 and TRBJ1-4, reads SQTIHQWPATLVQPVGSPLSLECTVEGTSNPNLYWYRQAAGRGLQLLFYSVGIGQISSEVPQNLSASRPQDRQFILSSKKLLLSDSGFYLCAWRRTGNEKLFFGSGTQLSVL.

V and J are TRBV28 and TRBJ2-4, with 9 bases matching TRBD2. V lost 3 bases, J lost 5 bases, and 5 bases stayed unmatched. The length of the CDR3 is 15 residues. The V gene's germline CDR1 is MDHEN and CDR2 SYDVKM. Here the CDR3 reads CASSFMAGGENIQYF. The CDR3, as DNA: TGTGCCAGCAGTTTTATGGCGGGAGGGGAAAACATTCAGTACTTC.

The chain links TRBV13 to TRBJ1-1; D is unresolved. This CDR3 region has 13 residues. The germline V and J ends were trimmed by 5 bases and 1 base, with 8 bases remaining between them. The germline V gene encodes CDR1 PRHDT and CDR2 FYEKMQ (reference sequence). The CDR3 region is CASSVWQNTEAFF. Here the CDR3 DNA reads TGTGCCAGCAGCGTCTGGCAGAACACTGAAGCTTTCTTT.

The genes are TRBV6-5 and TRBJ2-7, with D unclear. Trimming removed 5 bases from V and 1 base from J, with 6 bases in between. The CDR3 is 12 amino acids. Germline CDR1 and CDR2: MNHEY and SVGAGI. CDR3 nucleotides: TGTGCCAGCAGTCAGGCTTCCTACGAGCAGTACTTC. Amino acid sequence: CASSQASYEQYF.

This chain's CDR3 is CASSLWREIPDTQYF. The DNA of the CDR3 is TGTGCCAGCAGCCTTTGGCGGGAGATTCCAGATACGCAGTATTTT. The chain has TRBV27 and TRBJ2-3; 7 bases are a match to TRBD2. CDR1 and CDR2 (germline): MNHEY, SMNVEV (reference sequence). Trimming cost V 6 bases and J 4 bases; bases outside gene matches: 10. The CDR3 is 15 amino acids.

The rearrangement uses TRBV7-3 and TRBJ2-1, with 9 bases matching TRBD2. CDR1 and CDR2 (germline): SGHTA, FQGTGA. V trimming: 8 bases; J trimming: 8 bases; junction bases outside the gene matches: 7. The CDR3 is made up of 13 amino acids. Written as DNA, the CDR3 is TGTGCCAGCTGTTCGGCGGGAGGGCATGAGCAGTTCTTC. It translates to CASCSAGGHEQFF.

V is TRBV19 and J is TRBJ2-7; 7 nucleotides match TRBD1. This CDR3 has 15 residues. CDR1 is LNHDA, CDR2 SQIVND, per germline (reference sequence). Germline trimming cut 5 bases from V and 2 bases from J; bases unmatched to any gene: 9. In nucleotides, the CDR3 is TGTGCCAGTAGTCTCCATCGGGACAGCACCTACGAGCAGTACTTC. Protein sequence: CASSLHRDSTYEQYF. Together with reference TRBV19 and TRBJ2-7, the CDR3 gives the full variable domain: DGGITQSPKYLFRKEGQNVTLSCEQNLNHDAMYWYRQDPGQGLRLIYYSQIVNDFQKGDIAEGYSVSREKKESFPLTVTSAQKNPTAFYLCASSLHRDSTYEQYFGPGTRLTVT.

V and J are TRBV30 and TRBJ1-1; D is unresolved. The germline V and J ends were trimmed by 5 bases and 6 bases, with 19 bases remaining between them. This CDR3 region has 14 residues. Germline V lookup: CDR1 GTSNPN, CDR2 SVGIG (reference sequence). The CDR3 here is CAWVQESASPEAFF. The CDR3 DNA reads as TGTGCCTGGGTCCAGGAATCTGCTTCGCCTGAAGCTTTCTTT.

The chain employs TRBV10-3 and TRBJ2-7; TRBD2 matches at 7 bases. CDR3 length equals 14 residues. V dropped 11 bases and J dropped 0; count of bases not matched to a gene: 10. The V gene's germline CDR1 is ENHRY and CDR2 SYGVKD. In DNA form, the CDR3 reads TGTGCCTCCTTAGCGGGTGCTTCCTCCTACGAGCAGTACTTC. Translation: CASLAGASSYEQYF.

This clone came up once. V and J are TRBV7-9 and TRBJ2-2; D possibly corresponds to TRBD2 (6 bases). With 7 bases removed from V and 5 bases from J, the gap between germline ends came to 17 bases. This CDR3 contains 15 residues. Germline V CDR1 and CDR2: SEHNR, FQNEAQ (reference sequence). The CDR3 nucleotides are TGTGCCAGCACCCTCCGGCCCGGAGGGACCGGGGAGCTGTTTTTT. This gives the protein CASTLRPGGTGELFF.

This clone was detected once. This chain joins TRBV6-5 and TRBJ2-3; D is unclear. The CDR3 length is 15 residues. Trimming left V 2 bases short and J 0 bases short, with 9 bases between. Per the germline V gene, CDR1 is MNHEY and CDR2 is SVGAGI. The CDR3 DNA reads as TGTGCCAGCAGTTACACTGTTGGTAGCACAGATACGCAGTATTTT. Translated: CASSYTVGSTDTQYF.

The CDR3 nucleotides read TGTGCCAGCAGCTTTAGGGGATGGGGGGACTCATTCTACGAGCAGTACTTC. Its protein is CASSFRGWGDSFYEQYF. The J gene is TRBJ2-7, the V gene TRBV5-4, with D perhaps TRBD2 (6 bases). Per the germline V gene, CDR1 is SGHNT and CDR2 is YYREEE (reference sequence). Trimming pared 2 bases from V and 3 bases from J, leaving 21 bases between. This CDR3 contains 17 residues.

This chain uses TRBV28 with TRBJ1-2; 7 positions agree with TRBD1. V gave up 6 bases and J gave up 3 bases; unmatched junction bases: 7. Germline assignment: CDR1 MDHEN and CDR2 SYDVKM. The CDR3 has 14 residues. The CDR3 nucleotides are TGTGCCAGCAGCCTAATAGACAGGGACTATGGCTACACCTTC. This sequence encodes CASSLIDRDYGYTF.

The chain links TRBV2 to TRBJ1-5; D is unclear. Trimming left V 3 bases short and J 9 bases short, with 6 bases between. CDR1 is SNHLY and CDR2 is FYNNEI in the germline V gene. The CDR3 extends over 11 amino acids. The CDR3 reads CASSDRPPQHF. DNA of the CDR3: TGTGCCAGCAGTGACAGGCCGCCCCAGCATTTT.

The chain is built from TRBV2 and TRBJ1-3, with unresolved D. Germline V gives CDR1 SNHLY, CDR2 FYNNEI. Trimming left V 4 bases short and J 4 bases short, with 8 bases between. There are 13 residues in the CDR3. DNA of the CDR3: TGTGCCAGCAGTGCGGGATCCGGAAACACCATATATTTT. This sequence encodes CASSAGSGNTIYF.